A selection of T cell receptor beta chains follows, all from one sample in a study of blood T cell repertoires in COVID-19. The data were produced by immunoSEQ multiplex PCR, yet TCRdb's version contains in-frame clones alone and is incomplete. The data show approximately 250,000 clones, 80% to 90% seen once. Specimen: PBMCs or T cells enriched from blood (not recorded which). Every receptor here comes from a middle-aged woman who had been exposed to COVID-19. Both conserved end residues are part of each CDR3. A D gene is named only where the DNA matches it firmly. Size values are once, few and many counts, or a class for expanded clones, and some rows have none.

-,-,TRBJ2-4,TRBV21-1,TGTGCCAGCAGCAAAACCGAAGGCGCGGGGGGAAACATTCAGTACTTC,CASSKTEGAGGNIQYF
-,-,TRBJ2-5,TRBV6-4,TGTGCCAGCAGTCTCTCAGGGGGGGAGACCCAGTACTTC,CASSLSGGETQYF
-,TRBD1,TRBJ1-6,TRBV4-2,TGTGCCAGCAGCCAAACCACCGGGACAGGGGGCGGCAATTCACCCCTCCACTTT,CASSQTTGTGGGNSPLHF
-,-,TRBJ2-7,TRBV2,TGTGCCAGCAGTGAACGCGGGAACGAGCAGTACTTC,CASSERGNEQYF
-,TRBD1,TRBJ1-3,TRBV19,TGTGCCAGTAGAAGGCAGGGGGACTCTGGAAACACCATATATTTT,CASRRQGDSGNTIYF
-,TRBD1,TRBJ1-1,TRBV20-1,TGCAGTGCTAGGACAGGGATTGAAGCTTTCTTT,CSARTGIEAFF
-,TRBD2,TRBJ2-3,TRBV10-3,TGTGCCATCCGGGGGGCAGATACGCAGTATTTT,CAIRGADTQYF
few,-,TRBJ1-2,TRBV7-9,TGTGCCCTACAGCCTGGTTGGTCTAACTATGGCTACACCTTC,CALQPGWSNYGYTF
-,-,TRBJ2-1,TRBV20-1,TGCAGTGCTAGTGTTCTAGCGACCTTTAACAATGAGCAGTTCTTC,CSASVLATFNNEQFF
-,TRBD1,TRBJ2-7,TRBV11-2,TGTGCCAGCAGCTTAGCAACAGGGGGCATTTTCGAGCAGTACTTC,CASSLATGGIFEQYF
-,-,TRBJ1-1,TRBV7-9,TGTGCCAGCAGCTTGACAGTGGGTGAAGCTTTCTTT,CASSLTVGEAFF
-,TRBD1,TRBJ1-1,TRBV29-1,TGCAGCGCCCACAGGGGGCGGACTGAAGCTTTCTTT,CSAHRGRTEAFF
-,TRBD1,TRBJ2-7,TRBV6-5,TGTGCCAGCAGTTACGGGACAGGGCCCTACGAGCAGTACTTC,CASSYGTGPYEQYF
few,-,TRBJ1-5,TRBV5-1,TGCGCCAGCAGCCCGACGATGAGGGAACAAGGGCCCCAGCATTTT,CASSPTMREQGPQHF
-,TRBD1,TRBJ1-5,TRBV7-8,TGTGCCAGCAGCTTAAGGACAGGGGCCTATAGCAATCAGCCCCAGCATTTT,CASSLRTGAYSNQPQHF
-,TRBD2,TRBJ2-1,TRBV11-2,TGTGCCAGCAGCTTGACGCGGGACTACCATGAGCAGTTCTTC,CASSLTRDYHEQFF
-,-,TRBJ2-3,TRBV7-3,TGTGCCAGCAGCTTAATGGGCGGGACCCAGCCCTTAGTCACAGATACGCAGTATTTT,CASSLMGGTQPLVTDTQYF
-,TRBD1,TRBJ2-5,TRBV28,TGTGCCAGCAGTTTTTGGGGGCGGACAGGGGGAAGAGAGACCCAGTACTTC,CASSFWGRTGGRETQYF
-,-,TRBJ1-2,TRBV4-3,TGCGCCAGCAGCCAAGTCAGTCAGGGGTGGGGTGGCTACACCTTC,CASSQVSQGWGGYTF
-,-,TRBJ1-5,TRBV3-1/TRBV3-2,TGTGCCAGCAGCCAAGGGTCAGGGGGCAATCAGCCCCAGCATTTT,CASSQGSGGNQPQHF